The present T cell receptor beta chain was sequenced within a study of cytomegalovirus exposure and HLA in healthy donors. Overall study context: There were some 120 million unique TCR beta sequences, drawn from 150 million to 200 million T cells, in an earlier analysis.

PCR primers comprised 60 Vbeta and 13 Jbeta primers. Per the original data handling: It was a later analysis that counted tens of millions of unique TCR beta chains, of which some 12 million were shared. TCRdb's copy holds only in-frame clones and misses some; the assay was immunoSEQ multiplex PCR. D and trimming were read from the DNA, whereas the V and J calls and clone size are those reported in that table. The sample has approximately 100,000 clones, roughly three quarters seen once. Healthy bone marrow donors formed the donor group. Sample: PBMCs. This TCR was recovered from a man between 35 and 55 years old in good health and CMV-seronegative.

The CDR3 DNA is TGTGCCAGCAGACGAACCGGGACAGGGGCTGGAAACACCATATATTTT. Protein product: CASRRTGTGAGNTIYF. The V gene is TRBV6-6, the J gene TRBJ1-3, with TRBD1 matching over 10 bases. Trimming took 6 bases from V and 2 from J; bases not matched to a gene: 7. Germline V gene data show CDR1 as MNHNY and CDR2 as SVGAGI (reference sequence). The CDR3 is made up of 16 amino acids.